This section outlines one T cell receptor beta chain sequence together with its context. The data belong to a study of technical replicates of blood from several donors. Germline loops: CDR1 LGHNA, CDR2 YNFKEQ. V lost 0 bases and J lost 2; bases outside the gene matches: 3. This CDR3 spans 15 amino acids. Data came from immunoSEQ multiplex PCR; TCRdb stores just in-frame clones and leaves some out. The repertoire holds 76,000 or so clones, with 90% to 95% as singletons. The chain is built from TRBV4-2 and TRBJ2-7; 8 bases are a match to TRBD1. Sequenced material: T cells isolated from PBMCs. The source is a human donor in good health. In nucleotides, the CDR3 is TGTGCCAGCAGCCAAGACCGGGACAGGACCTACGAGCAGTACTTC. It specifies CASSQDRDRTYEQYF.